This T cell receptor beta chain was captured by sequencing in a study of shared clonotypes between healthy human individuals. Study-level background: The study drew on two women and a few men aged 18 to 49 as donors.

This clone was seen a few times. Recent vaccinations or acute infections were absent in the healthy HIV-negative adult donors. Input per replicate PCR of unsorted PBMC was 300 ng DNA, corresponding to roughly 28,000 T cell genomes. Per the original data handling: ImmunoSEQ supplied junction-only sequences lacking quality scores, so filtering was different. The method was immunoSEQ multiplex PCR; TCRdb's version includes in-frame clones alone and lacks a portion of them. V and J calls plus clone size are reproduced from that table; the DNA served to infer D and trimming. The table shows about 460,000 clones, with roughly 80% occurring only once. What was sequenced was PBMCs. The sequence was obtained from a woman aged 40 to 49 in good health. Some clones in this sample may be carry-over from other donors' samples.

The CDR3 spells CASRRTPDLEFF. CDR3 DNA: TGTGCCAGCCGAAGAACCCCGGATTTGGAGTTCTTC. The J gene is TRBJ2-1, the V gene TRBV13; D call uncertain. In germline, CDR1 is PRHDT, CDR2 FYEKMQ (reference sequence). Trimming took off 8 bases at V and 14 bases at J, with 19 bases between the two ends. This CDR3 comprises 12 residues.